The 10 T cell receptor beta chains in this list originate from one sample, sequenced in a study of blood T cell repertoires in COVID-19. Method: immunoSEQ multiplex PCR; TCRdb's copy keeps in-frame clones and lacks some. Of around 200,000 clones detected, more than 75% appear once; the ten largest clones hold approximately 5.9%. The sample consisted of peripheral blood. These receptors were taken from a man older than 75 with acute or convalescent COVID-19.

The genes are TRBV6-8 and TRBJ2-7, with TRBD2 matching 9 bases. CDR3 length: 15 amino acids. The ends lost 4 bases at V and 3 bases at J; junction bases unmatched: 7. Germline V CDR1 and CDR2: MNHGY, SAAAGT. The CDR3 DNA reads as TGTGCCAGCAGTTCCCATAGCGGGAGCGACTACGAGCAGTACGTC. Protein sequence: CASSSHSGSDYEQYV.

The chain is built from TRBV5-5 and TRBJ1-6; D gene ambiguous. The V gene's germline CDR1 is SGHKS and CDR2 YYEKEE (reference sequence). V lost 0 bases and J lost 7, with 14 bases in between. The CDR3 extends over 16 amino acids. CDR3 in amino acids: CASSLAEGLRNSPLHF. CDR3 bases: TGTGCCAGCAGCTTGGCCGAGGGTCTGCGGAATTCACCCCTCCACTTT.

J is TRBJ2-3 and V is TRBV9; 7 bases are a match to TRBD2. After removal of 1 base from V and 1 base from J, the junction contained 6 bases not matched to a gene. Per germline, CDR1 SGDLS and CDR2 YYNGEE. This CDR3 has 16 residues. The chain's CDR3 is CASSVRSAGRTDTQYF. In nucleotides, the CDR3 is TGTGCCAGCAGCGTAAGGTCAGCGGGGCGCACAGATACGCAGTATTTT.

V gene TRBV27 combines with J gene TRBJ2-2; TRBD2 aligns across 11 bases. The ends lost 2 bases at V and 8 bases at J; junction bases unmatched: 22. The germline V gene has CDR1 MNHEY and CDR2 SMNVEV (reference sequence). The CDR3 is 21 amino acids. CDR3 DNA: TGTGCCAGCAGTTTAAGGGCCGCAGGGGGCTGGCTAGCGGGAGGTGCAGGGGAGCTGTTTTTT. Its translation is CASSLRAAGGWLAGGAGELFF.

The genes are TRBV19 and TRBJ2-2; TRBD2 might be the D (6 bases). The CDR3 contains 15 residues. The ends were cut back, 4 bases at V and 5 bases at J, with 14 bases in the middle. CDR1 is LNHDA, CDR2 SQIVND, per germline (reference sequence). The CDR3 loop reads CASSRSDYPTGELFF. DNA of the CDR3: TGTGCCAGTAGTAGATCGGACTATCCTACCGGGGAGCTGTTTTTT.

V and J are TRBV27 and TRBJ1-5; D gene ambiguous. This CDR3 spans 15 amino acids. Germline-derived CDR1 and CDR2 are MNHEY and SMNVEV (reference sequence). V was cut by 3 bases and J by 0 bases, with 9 bases left in between. The CDR3 DNA is TGTGCCAGCAGTTTTGGAGCGAATAGCAATCAGCCCCAGCATTTT. It specifies CASSFGANSNQPQHF.

V gene TRBV3-1 (or the pseudogene TRBV3-2) combines with J gene TRBJ1-2; 10 nucleotides agree with TRBD1. Germline CDR1 and CDR2: LGHDT and YNNKEL (reference sequence). J was trimmed by 4 bases and V by 2 bases; bases with no gene match: 7. This CDR3 has 16 residues. CDR3 sequence (DNA): TGTGCCAGCAGCCAATTTGGGACAGGGGATCCCTATGGCTACACCTTC. This sequence encodes CASSQFGTGDPYGYTF.

The V and J genes are TRBV25-1 and TRBJ2-2; no definite D call. From germline, CDR1 is MGHDK and CDR2 SYGVNS. This CDR3 is built from 15 residues. Trimming stripped 3 bases from V and 1 base from J, with 9 bases between. CDR3 nucleotide sequence: TGTGCCAGCAGTGACTATACAGTGAACACCGGGGAGCTGTTTTTT. Encoded protein: CASSDYTVNTGELFF.

The chain has TRBV6-5 and TRBJ1-3; a possible D gene is TRBD1 (5 bases). The V end lost 5 bases, the J end lost 1 base, and 9 bases lay between the germline ends. The CDR3 spans 14 residues. Germline V gene sequence: CDR1 MNHEY, CDR2 SVGAGI. In DNA, the CDR3 is TGTGCCAGCAGTAATCACAGGTCTGGAAACACCATATATTTT. The encoded protein is CASSNHRSGNTIYF.

The V and J genes are TRBV18 and TRBJ2-1; possibly TRBD1 for D (6 bases). CDR3 length: 14 amino acids. V was pared by 2 bases and J by 8 bases, with 13 bases between. Looked up from germline, CDR1 is KGHSH and CDR2 is LQKENI. Written as DNA, the CDR3 is TGTGCCAGCTCACCAAAAACCAGGGGAGATGAGCAGTTCTTC. Residues: CASSPKTRGDEQFF.